The 17 T cell receptor beta chains in this list originate from one sample, sequenced in a study of blood T cell repertoires in COVID-19. Here immunoSEQ multiplex PCR was the method, and the copy in TCRdb shows in-frame clones only, minus some. The table shows about 27,000 clones, with 88% occurring only once. The sample consisted of peripheral blood. All receptors come from a woman aged 45-60 years with active COVID-19.

This clone was found a few times. This chain uses TRBV6-5 with TRBJ2-2; D is unresolved. With 5 bases removed from V and 5 bases from J, the gap between germline ends came to 9 bases. The CDR3 is 13 residues long. Germline values: CDR1 MNHEY, CDR2 SVGAGI. The CDR3 protein is CASSMLLTGELFF. The CDR3 coding sequence is TGTGCCAGCAGTATGCTGCTAACCGGGGAGCTGTTTTTT.

V usage is TRBV19 and J usage is TRBJ1-1; 8 nucleotides line up with TRBD1. This CDR3 is 17 amino acids long. Germline V lookup: CDR1 LNHDA, CDR2 SQIVND (reference sequence). The ends lost 7 bases at V and 2 bases at J; junction bases unmatched: 15. This CDR3 is CASNSRPGTGYNTEAFF. Here the CDR3 DNA reads TGTGCCAGTAATTCTCGACCCGGGACAGGATATAACACTGAAGCTTTCTTT.

The rearrangement links TRBV9 to TRBJ1-2; D not resolved. V shed 4 bases and J shed 10 bases, with 17 bases lying between them. Germline CDR1 SGDLS, CDR2 YYNGEE. The CDR3 extends over 13 amino acids. This CDR3 is CASSSHVAGDYTF. In DNA, the CDR3 is TGTGCCAGCAGCTCCCACGTTGCGGGAGACTACACCTTC.

This sequence joins TRBV21-1 and TRBJ2-1; the table's TRBD2 call for D was not verified on the DNA. TRBV21-1 is labeled a pseudogene. The length of the CDR3 is 14 residues. CDR3 sequence: CASNLLNSYNEQFF. CDR3 DNA sequence: TGTGCCAGCAACCTACTGAACTCCTACAATGAGCAGTTCTTC.

This sequence joins TRBV5-1 and TRBJ2-2, with 7 bases that match TRBD2. Germline V CDR1 and CDR2: SGHRS, YFSETQ. This CDR3 is 15 amino acids long. V gave up 6 bases and J gave up 0 bases; unmatched junction bases: 5. The DNA of the CDR3 is TGCGCCAGCATAGGTAGCGGGTCGAACACCGGGGAGCTGTTTTTT. This codes for CASIGSGSNTGELFF.

The J gene is TRBJ2-1, the V gene TRBV27, with 10 bases matching TRBD2. The CDR3 is 15 amino acids. The junction had 3 bases not matched to a gene; V was cut back by 2 bases and J by 5 bases. Germline assignment: CDR1 MNHEY and CDR2 SMNVEV (reference sequence). CDR3 sequence: CASSLLAGVNNEQFF. CDR3 nucleotides: TGTGCCAGCAGTTTACTAGCGGGAGTAAACAATGAGCAGTTCTTC.

The count of this clone is one. The genes are TRBV5-1 and TRBJ2-7; D is uncertain. The CDR3 totals 13 residues. Germline V gene lookup returns CDR1 SGHRS and CDR2 YFSETQ. Between the trimmed V and J ends, which lost 2 bases and 1 base, there was a span of 7 bases. DNA of the CDR3: TGCGCCAGCAGCTTAGCGCGATCCTACGAGCAGTACTTC. As protein: CASSLARSYEQYF.

This clone was seen only once. This sequence joins TRBV3-1 (or the pseudogene TRBV3-2) and TRBJ2-7; 7 positions agree with TRBD1. Losses at the gene ends were 1 base for V and 5 bases for J; bases not matched to a gene: 5. The CDR3 consists of 14 residues. Germline values: CDR1 LGHDT, CDR2 YNNKEL (reference sequence). CDR3 in DNA: TGTGCCAGCAGCCAAGTTTCACAGGGGAACGAGCAGTACTTC. It codes for CASSQVSQGNEQYF.

The chain has TRBV5-1 and TRBJ2-7; the match to TRBD1 covers 9 bases. This CDR3 is 18 amino acids long. With V trimmed by 0 bases and J by 2 bases, 12 bases remained unmatched. Germline V lookup: CDR1 SGHRS, CDR2 YFSETQ. CDR3 in DNA: TGCGCCAGCAGCTTGGATACAGGGGGCGCGTCACTTACCTACGAGCAGTACTTC. Its protein is CASSLDTGGASLTYEQYF.

J is TRBJ2-5 and V is TRBV3-1 (or the pseudogene TRBV3-2); TRBD2 matches 14 bases. The CDR3 contains 16 residues. The V segment lost 6 bases and the J segment 2 bases; nucleotides outside the gene matches: 5. CDR1 is LGHDT, CDR2 YNNKEL, per germline (reference sequence). The CDR3: CASRPTSGRDQETQYF. In DNA form, the CDR3 reads TGTGCCAGCAGACCGACTAGCGGGAGGGATCAAGAGACCCAGTACTTC.

This clone was recorded a few times. The chain combines TRBV19 with TRBJ2-6, with D possibly TRBD2 on 6 matching bases. The germline gives CDR1 LNHDA, CDR2 SQIVND (reference sequence). This CDR3 is built from 18 residues. Trimming stripped 3 bases from V and 4 bases from J, with 19 bases between. The CDR3 nucleotides are TGTGCCAGTAGTATGGGTCCGGGGGTTGAAGTCGGGGCCAACGTCCTGACTTTC. The encoded protein is CASSMGPGVEVGANVLTF.

V gene TRBV9 combines with J gene TRBJ2-7, with D maybe TRBD2 (5 bases). Germline assignment: CDR1 SGDLS and CDR2 YYNGEE. This CDR3 is built from 15 residues. The V end lost 0 bases, the J end lost 6 bases, and 16 bases lay between the germline ends. CDR3 sequence (DNA): TGTGCCAGCAGCGTAGGTATAGCGACGGCCGGCGAGCAGTACTTC. This sequence encodes CASSVGIATAGEQYF.

Here the CDR3 DNA reads TGTGCCAGCAGACGGGGGAACACTGAAGCTTTCTTT. The encoded protein is CASRRGNTEAFF. The chain employs TRBV6-5 and TRBJ1-1; D unclear. Deletions cut 6 bases from V and 1 base from J, with 6 bases between. Per germline, CDR1 MNHEY and CDR2 SVGAGI. This CDR3 spans 12 amino acids.

This clone was detected a few times. The rearrangement uses TRBV11-2 and TRBJ1-1; the D is unclear. The germline V and J ends were trimmed by 0 bases and 1 base, with 9 bases remaining between them. The CDR3 is 15 residues long. The germline V gene has CDR1 SGHAT and CDR2 FQNNGV. The CDR3 loop reads CASSLEYGSNTEAFF. In nucleotides, the CDR3 is TGTGCCAGCAGCTTAGAATATGGCTCGAACACTGAAGCTTTCTTT.

The J gene is TRBJ2-2, the V gene TRBV28; D call uncertain. The ends were cut back, 5 bases at V and 6 bases at J, with 10 bases in the middle. CDR1 is MDHEN and CDR2 is SYDVKM in the germline V gene. CDR3 size: 13 residues. The CDR3 here is CASSPPLPGELFF. The CDR3 coding sequence is TGTGCCAGCAGTCCCCCTCTCCCCGGGGAGCTGTTTTTT.

This clone has just a few counts. The genes are TRBV19 and TRBJ2-3; 7 bases map to TRBD1. Germline V gives CDR1 LNHDA, CDR2 SQIVND (reference sequence). The CDR3 has 16 amino acids. V shed 1 base and J 0 bases; nucleotides not matched to a gene: 4. Here the CDR3 DNA reads TGTGCCAGTAGTATAGTAAGGGGGCGAAGCACAGATACGCAGTATTTT. It specifies CASSIVRGRSTDTQYF.

This rearrangement joins TRBV5-1 to TRBJ2-7; weak D call: TRBD2 (5 bases). The CDR3 loop spans 12 amino acids. The germline V and J ends were trimmed by 2 bases and 3 bases, with 6 bases remaining between them. Germline loops: CDR1 SGHRS, CDR2 YFSETQ. The CDR3 nucleotides read TGCGCCAGCAGCTTCGAGGGCTACGAGCAGTACTTC. Translating it yields CASSFEGYEQYF.